The 17 T cell receptor beta chains in this list originate from one sample, sequenced in a study of molecular identifiers for immune sequencing clone quantification. TCRdb redid the calling of the PCR reads with MiXCR, one entry per CDR3 protein. The repertoire has approximately 500,000 distinct CDR3 sequences, about 25% of them found once; the top ten carry around 0.78%. The sequenced material came from naive CD8+ T cells from blood, with Jurkat cell RNA spiked in. The subset denotes: FACS-sorted CD8+CD4-CCR7+CD45RA+ naive T cells. The source is a human donor in good health. Some libraries in this study had Jurkat cell RNA spiked in.

This clonotype showed up just a few times. The rearrangement links TRBV27 to TRBJ1-5; TRBD1 might be the D (6 bases). Germline V gene data show CDR1 as MNHEY and CDR2 as SMNVEV (reference sequence). V was shortened by 2 bases and J by 2 bases, with 10 bases between the two germline ends. The CDR3 has 15 amino acids. This chain's CDR3 is CASSLRGNGNQPQHF. CDR3 DNA: TGTGCCAGCAGTTTAAGGGGGAATGGCAATCAGCCCCAGCATTTT.

The table lists this clonotype with many counts. The rearrangement uses TRBV7-6 and TRBJ2-5; 10 bases match TRBD2. The V segment lost 2 bases and the J segment 7 bases; nucleotides outside the gene matches: 10. Germline CDR1 reads SGHVS; CDR2 reads FNYEAQ. CDR3 size: 16 residues. CDR3: CASSLFEAGGSWTQYF. The DNA of the CDR3 is TGTGCCAGCAGCTTATTCGAAGCGGGAGGGTCATGGACCCAGTACTTC.

This clonotype occurred a few times. This chain connects TRBV5-4 to TRBJ2-7; D gene uncertain. Per germline, CDR1 SGHNT and CDR2 YYREEE (reference sequence). V lost 0 bases to trimming and J lost 6 bases, with 13 bases between them. The CDR3 has 14 residues. The CDR3 reads CASSLVPETLEQYF. CDR3 coding DNA: TGTGCCAGCAGCTTGGTGCCGGAGACCCTCGAGCAGTACTTC.

This clonotype was detected only a few times. The chain is built from TRBV7-9 and TRBJ2-5; no clear D gene. CDR3 length: 14 amino acids. V lost 5 bases to trimming and J lost 0 bases, with 10 bases between them. From germline, CDR1 is SEHNR and CDR2 FQNEAQ (reference sequence). The CDR3 nucleotides are TGTGCCAGCAGCCGTTACATTTACCAAGAGACCCAGTACTTC. Translated, it gives CASSRYIYQETQYF. Full variable domain (rest looked up from reference TRBV7-9 and TRBJ2-5): DTGVSQNPRHKITKRGQNVTFRCDPISEHNRLYWYRQTLGQGPEFLTYFQNEAQLEKSRLLSDRFSAERPKGSFSTLEIQRTEQGDSAMYLCASSRYIYQETQYFGPGTRLLVL.

The rearrangement joins TRBV2 to TRBJ2-7; tentatively, D is TRBD1 or TRBD2 (5 bases each). This CDR3 has 15 amino acids. V was pared by 7 bases and J by 2 bases, with 18 bases between. The V gene's germline CDR1 is SNHLY and CDR2 FYNNEI. The CDR3 spells CASKEGWGSPYEQYF. The CDR3 DNA follows: TGTGCCAGCAAAGAGGGATGGGGGTCCCCCTACGAGCAGTACTTC.

The rearrangement joins TRBV9 to TRBJ1-3, with TRBD1 matching 9 bases. After removal of 3 bases from V and 4 bases from J, the junction contained 2 bases not matched to a gene. The CDR3 has 14 residues. Germline V lookup: CDR1 SGDLS, CDR2 YYNGEE. CDR3 loop: CASSAGTGGNTIYF. For the CDR3, the DNA is TGTGCCAGCAGCGCAGGGACAGGGGGAAACACCATATATTTT.

V and J are TRBV4-1 and TRBJ2-5, with TRBD2 matching 9 bases. V shed 4 bases, J shed 5 bases, and the junction held 11 bases outside the gene matches. CDR1 is MGHRA and CDR2 is YSYEKL in the germline V gene. The CDR3 totals 16 residues. The CDR3 region is CASSPWGGGASETQYF. CDR3 nucleotides: TGCGCCAGCAGCCCGTGGGGCGGGGGGGCATCTGAGACCCAGTACTTC.

This clonotype was detected only a few times. The chain employs TRBV28 and TRBJ2-2; 9 bases map to TRBD1. Germline CDR1 and CDR2: MDHEN and SYDVKM. V shed 7 bases and J 3 bases; nucleotides not matched to a gene: 12. CDR3 length: 17 amino acids. The CDR3 coding sequence is TGTGCCAGCATTAGTCTCCGGGACAGGGATTACACCGGGGAGCTGTTTTTT. It codes for CASISLRDRDYTGELFF.

In its sample, this clonotype was seen many times. The rearrangement uses TRBV12-5 and TRBJ1-1, with 10 bases that match TRBD1. V shed 4 bases, J shed 7 bases, and the junction held 12 bases outside the gene matches. Germline V CDR1 and CDR2: LGHNT, FRNRAP. This CDR3 comprises 16 residues. The CDR3 is CASGYPDRGFVFEAFF. The CDR3 DNA is TGTGCTAGTGGTTATCCGGACAGGGGGTTTGTTTTTGAAGCTTTCTTT.

This clonotype has a count of ten or more. The V gene is TRBV5-6, the J gene TRBJ2-7; a weak D match, TRBD2 (6 bases). The V gene lost 2 bases and the J gene lost 6 bases, with 18 bases spanning the gap. The length of the CDR3 is 15 residues. Per the germline V gene, CDR1 is SGHDT and CDR2 is YYEEEE. CDR3 nucleotides: TGTGCCAGCAGCTTCATGGGACGGGCGGGGAGCGAGCAGTACTTC. This codes for CASSFMGRAGSEQYF.

This clonotype came up many times. The CDR3 loop reads CASSPGGPHSNQPQHF. CDR3 nucleotides: TGTGCCAGCAGCCCCGGGGGACCTCATAGCAATCAGCCCCAGCATTTT. The chain uses TRBV12-3 or TRBV12-4 and TRBJ1-5, with D tentatively TRBD1 (5 bases). This CDR3 comprises 16 residues. V shed 6 bases and J shed 0 bases, with 15 bases lying between them.

The chain combines TRBV27 with TRBJ2-6; D not certain. Germline V CDR1 and CDR2: MNHEY, SMNVEV (reference sequence). The CDR3 is 16 residues long. V was clipped by 5 bases and J by 2 bases, with 13 bases between them. The CDR3 sequence: CASSLVETTGANVLTF. The CDR3 coding sequence is TGTGCCAGCAGTCTAGTCGAGACGACTGGGGCCAACGTCCTGACTTTC.

This chain links TRBV7-9 with TRBJ2-3; no clear D. This CDR3 spans 17 amino acids. V dropped 6 bases and J dropped 3 bases, with 22 bases sitting between them. CDR1 and CDR2 from the germline V gene are SEHNR and FQNEAQ (reference sequence). The CDR3 coding sequence is TGTGCCAGCAGTACCCAAATGGCCAGGTTGGTGACAGATACGCAGTATTTT. Amino acids: CASSTQMARLVTDTQYF.

V gene TRBV6-5 combines with J gene TRBJ2-3; perhaps TRBD2 as D (6 bases). V dropped 4 bases and J dropped 4 bases, with 12 bases sitting between them. The CDR3 consists of 14 residues. Germline-derived CDR1 and CDR2 are MNHEY and SVGAGI. CDR3 protein: CASSFYGEADTQYF. For the CDR3, the DNA is TGTGCCAGCAGTTTTTATGGGGAGGCAGATACGCAGTATTTT.

The table lists this clonotype with many counts. The chain is built from TRBV9 and TRBJ1-1, with D unresolved. From germline, CDR1 is SGDLS and CDR2 YYNGEE. This CDR3 comprises 14 residues. The germline V and J ends were trimmed by 4 bases and 5 bases, with 15 bases remaining between them. CDR3 loop: CASSPRYGPTEAFF. DNA of the CDR3: TGTGCCAGCAGCCCGAGGTATGGTCCTACTGAAGCTTTCTTT.

With respect to this clonotype: At one end the junction does not follow the germline gene, possibly because of a read error. The V call is TRBV6-5, the J call TRBJ1-4; maybe TRBD1 (6 bases). The CDR3 covers 14 residues. Germline CDR1 and CDR2: MNHEY and SVGAGI. The CDR3 loop is CANSPTGGNEKLFF. As DNA, the CDR3 is TGTGCCAACAGTCCGACAGGAGGAAATGAAAAACTGTTTTTT.

This clonotype was found a few times. The chain couples TRBV4-2 to TRBJ2-1, with D unclear. The CDR3 loop spans 14 amino acids. Germline V gene lookup returns CDR1 LGHNA and CDR2 YNFKEQ. The germline V and J ends were trimmed by 4 bases and 0 bases, with 7 bases remaining between them. CDR3 DNA sequence: TGTGCCAGCAGCCCAAGGCTCTCCTACAATGAGCAGTTCTTC. It is translated as CASSPRLSYNEQFF.